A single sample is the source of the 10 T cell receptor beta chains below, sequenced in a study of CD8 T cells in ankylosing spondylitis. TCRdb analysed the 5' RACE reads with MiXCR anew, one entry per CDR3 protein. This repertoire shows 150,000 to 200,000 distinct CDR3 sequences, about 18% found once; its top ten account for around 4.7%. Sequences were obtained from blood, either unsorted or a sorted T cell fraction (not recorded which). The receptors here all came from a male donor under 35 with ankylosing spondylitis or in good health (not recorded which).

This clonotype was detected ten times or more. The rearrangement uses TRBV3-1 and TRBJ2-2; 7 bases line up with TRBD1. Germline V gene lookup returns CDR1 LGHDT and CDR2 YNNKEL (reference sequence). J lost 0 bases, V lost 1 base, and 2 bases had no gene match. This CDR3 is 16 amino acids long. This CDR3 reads CASSQAGTANTGELFF. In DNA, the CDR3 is TGTGCCAGCAGCCAAGCCGGGACAGCGAACACCGGGGAGCTGTTTTTT. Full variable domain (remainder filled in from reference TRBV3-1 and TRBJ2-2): DTAVSQTPKYLVTQMGNDKSIKCEQNLGHDTMYWYKQDSKKFLKIMFSYNNKELIINETVPNRFSPKSPDKAHLNLHINSLELGDSAVYFCASSQAGTANTGELFFGEGSRLTVL.

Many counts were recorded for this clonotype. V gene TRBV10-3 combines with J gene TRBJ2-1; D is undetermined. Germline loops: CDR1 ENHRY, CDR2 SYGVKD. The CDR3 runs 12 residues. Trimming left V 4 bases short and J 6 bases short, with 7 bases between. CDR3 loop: CAISGLANEQFF. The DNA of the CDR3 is TGTGCCATCAGTGGACTGGCCAATGAGCAGTTCTTC.

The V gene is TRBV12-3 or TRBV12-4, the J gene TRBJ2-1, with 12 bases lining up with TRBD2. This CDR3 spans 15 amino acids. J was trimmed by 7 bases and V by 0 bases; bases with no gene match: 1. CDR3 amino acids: CASSLALAGGNEQFF. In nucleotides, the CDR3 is TGTGCCAGCAGTTTAGCCCTAGCGGGAGGGAATGAGCAGTTCTTC.

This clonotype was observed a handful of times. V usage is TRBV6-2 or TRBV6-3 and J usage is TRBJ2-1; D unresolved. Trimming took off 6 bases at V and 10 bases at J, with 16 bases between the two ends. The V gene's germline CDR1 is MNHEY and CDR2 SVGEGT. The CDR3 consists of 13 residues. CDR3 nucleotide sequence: TGTGCCAGCAGCCTCGATACGTTCGGGGAGCAGTTCTTC. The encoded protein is CASSLDTFGEQFF.

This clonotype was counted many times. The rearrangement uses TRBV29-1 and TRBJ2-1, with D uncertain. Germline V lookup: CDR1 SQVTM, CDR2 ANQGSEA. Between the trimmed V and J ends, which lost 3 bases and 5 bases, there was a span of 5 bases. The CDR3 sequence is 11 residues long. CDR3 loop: CSVDENNEQFF. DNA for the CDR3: TGCAGCGTTGACGAGAACAATGAGCAGTTCTTC.

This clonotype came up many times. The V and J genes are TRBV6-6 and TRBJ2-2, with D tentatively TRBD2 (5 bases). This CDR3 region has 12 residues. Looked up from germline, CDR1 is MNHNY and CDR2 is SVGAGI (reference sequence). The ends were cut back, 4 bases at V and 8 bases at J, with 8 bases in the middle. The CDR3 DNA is TGTGCCAGCAGTTTCTGGGAGGGGGAGCTGTTTTTT. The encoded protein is CASSFWEGELFF.

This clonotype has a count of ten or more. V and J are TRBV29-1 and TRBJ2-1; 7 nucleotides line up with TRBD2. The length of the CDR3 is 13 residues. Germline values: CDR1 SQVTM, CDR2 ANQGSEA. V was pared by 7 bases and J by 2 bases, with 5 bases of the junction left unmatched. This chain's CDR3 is CSAGGSPYNEQFF. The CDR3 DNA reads TGCAGCGCCGGCGGGAGCCCCTACAATGAGCAGTTCTTC.

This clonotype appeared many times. The CDR3, as DNA: TGTGCCAGCAGAACCGACAGGGCCTACAATGAGCAGTTCTTC. This encodes CASRTDRAYNEQFF. The genes are TRBV12-3 or TRBV12-4 and TRBJ2-1, with TRBD1 matching over 7 bases. V was clipped by 6 bases and J by 2 bases; unmatched bases: 4. The CDR3 is 14 amino acids.

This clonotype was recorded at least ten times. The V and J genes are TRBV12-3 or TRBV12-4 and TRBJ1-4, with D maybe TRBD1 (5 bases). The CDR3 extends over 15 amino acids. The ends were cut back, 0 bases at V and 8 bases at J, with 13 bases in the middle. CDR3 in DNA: TGTGCCAGCAGTTTAGCAATCACCCGGGGCGAAAAACTGTTTTTT. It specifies CASSLAITRGEKLFF.

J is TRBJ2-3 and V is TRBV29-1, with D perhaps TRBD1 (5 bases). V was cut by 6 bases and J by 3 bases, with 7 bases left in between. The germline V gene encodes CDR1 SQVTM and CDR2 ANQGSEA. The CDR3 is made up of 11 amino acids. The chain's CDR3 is CSVRQTDTQYF. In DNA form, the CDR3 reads TGCAGCGTGCGACAGACAGATACGCAGTATTTT.